The T cell receptor (beta chain) described here comes from a study of shared T cell receptors in the human thymus (dated by TCRdb to about 2021). In terms of the full investigation: The study examined how the human thymus generates shared, self-reactive T-cell receptor alpha chains.

This clone has only a few counts. It lacks a known antigen. No much larger clone is present one base from it, and per-base qualities are unavailable. Receptor libraries were prepared by the immunoSEQ multiplex PCR assay. Sourced from immuneACCESS, this table was stored by TCRdb with only in-frame sequences that have V and J called. A share of the clones is absent; for the studies checked, an unresolved V gene accounts for under half, and the remainder has no known explanation. This sample has 630,000 or so clones in its table, and about 87% of those were observed once. The ten largest account for 0.0094% of the sample. The CDR1 and CDR2 encoded by the germline V gene are MNHNS and SASEGT. Reading from cysteine to phenylalanine, the CDR3 counts 14 amino acids. Of the read, only the CDR3 DNA is kept; its 42 bases are in frame from base 1. V and J are truncated by 6 bases and 1 base respectively, leaving an intervening sequence of 13 bases.

This sample was also put to use in a study of human thymus T cells. As the second publication notes: Donors were immunologically healthy infants undergoing open corrective cardiac surgery for congenital heart defects in Finland. Thymus tissue was collected as surgical resects that were removed during corrective cardiac surgery. Biased V and J gene segment usage appeared to be present in both thymic and peripheral blood repertoires. The related research reported highly overlapping thymic TCR repertoires among unrelated individuals. The study described the TCR alpha and beta repertoires in fewer than 10 infant thymus samples and a handful of matching peripheral blood samples. Donor ages ranging from about 7 to 244 days were recorded, and several male and two female infants were included in the cohort. Thymocytes were freed from the tissue by mechanical means and kept at -70 degrees C as pellets of about 9-30 million cells. Genomic DNA was extracted from frozen cell pellets with a QIAsymphony instrument. TCRB and TCRAD loci were amplified from a standardized quantity of quality-controlled genomic DNA using the immunoSEQ multiplex PCR assay. The amplicons covered the V(D)J region and were long enough to include the CDR3 and to identify the V and J genes. The commercial immunoSEQ service was used to sequence amplicons on an Illumina platform. Corrections for primer bias and sequencing errors followed previously described methods, while TCRAD and TCRB definitions were based on the IMGT database. Analysis of the repertoires was done with immunoSEQ Analyzer 3.0 and VDJTools and included basic statistics, V/J segment usage, diversity estimates, rarefaction and pairwise overlap. Diversity was estimated with Chao1, ChaoE, Efron-Thisted, Shannon and inverse Simpson indices, and also on datasets down-sampled to the smallest sample. Repertoire overlap was determined by strict matching of CDR3 nucleotide sequence, V gene and J gene, and Jaccard-based multidimensional scaling clustering was applied. On average, thymus samples yielded about 810,000 unique TCRB clonotypes, whereas blood samples yielded some 92,000.

This TCR derives from a boy under two years old with a congenital heart defect. Donor details come from another sample of the same person, matched by shared clones. The sequence is built from TRBV6-1 and TRBJ2-7; D gene: possibly TRBD1, on 6 matching bases. Sequencing was performed on thymocytes. The CDR3 protein is CASSNRVGSYEQYF. In nucleotides, the sequence is TGTGCCAGCAGCAACAGGGTGGGGTCCTACGAGCAGTACTTC.